This T cell receptor (beta chain) was profiled in a study of T cells after yellow fever vaccination. Study overall: Fractions of low cell number were prepared using SMART-Seq v4 Ultra Low Input. Study findings and constraints: Across the CD4 and CD8 compartments, a small share of clonotypes was present in both. Once the booster was given, most primary-vaccination clones reappeared, at 95% to 98% for CD4 and approximately 88% for CD8. A secondary response was less intense yet reached its peak sooner, at day 5 versus 15.

A remark on this clonotype: Its antigen is unknown.

TCRdb ran MiXCR on the 5' RACE reads and lists one entry per CDR3 protein. The sample carries a few hundred thousand distinct CDR3 sequences, less than 20% recorded once. CDR1 and CDR2 from the germline V gene are SGHTA and FQGNSA. The V gene lost 5 bases and the J gene lost 6 bases, with 14 bases spanning the gap. CDR3 length equals 14 residues. The clonotype originates from a man younger than 35 who received the YFV17D yellow fever vaccine. This material consisted of PBMCs, taken about 5 days after the first yellow fever vaccination. The chain has TRBV7-2 and TRBJ2-1; either TRBD1 or TRBD2 may supply D (5 bases each). CDR3 amino acids: CASSRPPGTNEQFF. For the CDR3, the DNA is TGTGCCAGCAGCCGACCCCCCGGGACCAATGAGCAGTTCTTC.